The rows below give T cell receptor beta chains drawn from one sample of a study of cytomegalovirus exposure and HLA in healthy donors. TCRdb's table, derived via immunoSEQ multiplex PCR, lists solely in-frame clones and lacks some. The data show under 150,000 clones, 70% to 75% seen once. Sequencing input: PBMCs. The receptors derive from a woman aged 40 to 49 in good health and CMV-seronegative. Both conserved end residues are part of each CDR3. D genes are given only for firm matches. The size entry is marked missing in some rows and otherwise reads once, few, many or a size class.

j_gene | v_gene | d_gene | abundance | CDR3aa | CDR3nt
TRBJ1-4 | TRBV27 | . | . | CASSTVPNEKLFF | TGTGCCAGCTCTACAGTTCCTAATGAAAAACTGTTTTTT
TRBJ1-5 | TRBV4-1 | TRBD1 | . | CASSRQGAGQPQHF | TGCGCCAGCAGCCGACAGGGGGCCGGGCAGCCCCAGCATTTT
TRBJ2-7 | TRBV5-6 | TRBD1 | many | CASSLVRDRGSYEQYF | TGTGCCAGCAGCTTGGTGAGGGACAGGGGGTCCTACGAGCAGTACTTC
TRBJ1-1 | TRBV25-1 | TRBD1 | . | CASNTGVVTEAFF | TGTGCCAGCAATACAGGGGTTGTGACTGAAGCTTTCTTT
TRBJ1-1 | TRBV29-1 | TRBD1 | . | CSVLDRVLNTEAFF | TGCAGCGTTCTGGACAGGGTTTTGAACACTGAAGCTTTCTTT
TRBJ1-6 | TRBV5-4 | TRBD1 | . | CASSKTGGSYNSPLHF | TGTGCCAGCAGCAAGACAGGGGGCTCCTATAATTCACCCCTCCACTTT
TRBJ2-2 | TRBV5-1 | . | . | CASSLGQGGAGELFF | TGCGCCAGCAGCTTGGGTCAGGGTGGAGCCGGGGAGCTGTTTTTT
TRBJ2-5 | TRBV4-2 | TRBD2 | . | CASSQSLAGGEETQYF | TGTGCCAGCAGCCAATCCCTAGCGGGCGGAGAAGAGACCCAGTACTTC
TRBJ2-7 | TRBV6-5 | . | . | CASSYTTGQSSYEQYF | TGTGCCAGCAGTTACACCACGGGACAAAGCTCCTACGAGCAGTACTTC
TRBJ1-1 | TRBV28 | . | . | CASSLGGTTNTEAFF | TGTGCCAGCAGTTTGGGGGGAACGACGAACACTGAAGCTTTCTTT
TRBJ1-2 | TRBV6-5 | . | once | CASSYDTGFGYTF | TGTGCCAGCAGTTACGACACAGGGTTTGGCTACACCTTC
TRBJ2-1 | TRBV7-3 | TRBD1 | . | CASSSGTEMSEQFF | TGTGCCAGCAGCTCGGGGACAGAGATGAGTGAGCAGTTCTTC
TRBJ1-1 | TRBV19 | . | . | CASSGQLNTEAFF | TGTGCCAGTAGTGGGCAGCTGAACACTGAAGCTTTCTTT
TRBJ1-5 | TRBV9 | . | . | CASSVGPGVSQPQHF | TGTGCCAGCAGCGTAGGCCCAGGGGTGTCTCAGCCCCAGCATTTT
TRBJ2-7 | TRBV18 | . | few | CASSPLGQSYEQYF | TGTGCCAGCTCACCCTTAGGACAGTCCTACGAGCAGTACTTC
TRBJ1-1 | TRBV7-8 | . | few | CASSQDRNTEAFF | TGTGCCAGCAGCCAGGACAGGAACACTGAAGCTTTCTTT
TRBJ1-2 | TRBV18 | TRBD1 | once | CASSPDRGSYGYTF | TGTGCCAGCTCACCTGACAGGGGGTCCTATGGCTACACCTTC
TRBJ2-3 | TRBV18 | . | few | CASSPTSGGDTQYF | TGTGCCAGCTCACCTACCTCAGGGGGGGATACGCAGTATTTT